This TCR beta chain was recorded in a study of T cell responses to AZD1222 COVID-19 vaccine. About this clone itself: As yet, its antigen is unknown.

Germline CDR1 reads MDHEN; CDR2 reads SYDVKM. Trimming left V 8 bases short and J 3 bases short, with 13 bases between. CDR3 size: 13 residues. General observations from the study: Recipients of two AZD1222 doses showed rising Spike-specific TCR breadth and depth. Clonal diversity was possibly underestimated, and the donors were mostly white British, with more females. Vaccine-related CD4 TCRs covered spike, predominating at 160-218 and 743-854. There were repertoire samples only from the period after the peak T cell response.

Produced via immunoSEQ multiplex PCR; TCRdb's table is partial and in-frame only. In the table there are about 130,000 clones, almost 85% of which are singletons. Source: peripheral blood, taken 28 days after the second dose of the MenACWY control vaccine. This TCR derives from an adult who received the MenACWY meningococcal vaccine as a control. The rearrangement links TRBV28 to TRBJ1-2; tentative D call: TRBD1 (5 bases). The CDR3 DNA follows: TGTGCCAGCCAGGAAGGCAGGGACTATGGCTACACCTTC. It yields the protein CASQEGRDYGYTF.